Presented here are 24 T cell receptor beta chains from one specimen sequenced in a study of cytomegalovirus exposure and HLA in healthy donors. The data were produced by immunoSEQ multiplex PCR, yet TCRdb's version contains in-frame clones alone and is incomplete. The sample includes some 150,000 clones, about 94% of them seen just once. Sequenced: PBMCs. Receptors originate from a man aged 18 to 29 in good health and CMV-seropositive.

The chain employs TRBV2 and TRBJ2-7; the match to TRBD1 covers 7 bases. V was clipped by 4 bases and J by 3 bases; unmatched bases: 6. This CDR3 is 14 amino acids long. The germline V gene has CDR1 SNHLY and CDR2 FYNNEI. This chain's CDR3 is CASSAGTAFYEQYF. DNA of the CDR3: TGTGCCAGCAGTGCTGGGACAGCTTTCTACGAGCAGTACTTC. Combining the CDR3 with reference TRBV2 and TRBJ2-7 gives the whole variable domain EPEVTQTPSHQVTQMGQEVILRCVPISNHLYFYWYRQILGQKVEFLVSFYNNEISEKSEIFDDQFSVERPDGSNFTLKIRSTKLEDSAMYFCASSAGTAFYEQYFGPGTRLTVT.

V gene TRBV19 combines with J gene TRBJ2-7; D is perhaps TRBD2 (5 bases). The CDR3 has 12 amino acids. Trimming removed 1 base from V and 6 bases from J, with 7 bases in between. The germline gives CDR1 LNHDA, CDR2 SQIVND (reference sequence). Here the CDR3 reads CASSIGEGEQYF. As DNA, the CDR3 is TGTGCCAGTAGTATAGGCGAGGGCGAGCAGTACTTC.

The rearrangement links TRBV5-1 to TRBJ2-3, with 14 bases identical to TRBD2. The CDR3 extends over 16 amino acids. Trimming cost V 3 bases and J 3 bases; bases outside gene matches: 3. CDR1 and CDR2 from the germline V gene are SGHRS and YFSETQ. The CDR3 DNA reads TGCGCCAGCAGCTCCGGGACTAGCGGGAGTACAGATACGCAGTATTTT. Protein sequence: CASSSGTSGSTDTQYF.

The V and J genes are TRBV4-2 and TRBJ2-1, with D perhaps TRBD2 (5 bases). The CDR3 is 16 residues long. Trimming pared 1 base from V and 1 base from J, leaving 11 bases between. Looked up from germline, CDR1 is LGHNA and CDR2 is YNFKEQ. CDR3 sequence: CASSQGGAESYNEQFF. CDR3 sequence (DNA): TGTGCCAGCAGCCAAGGGGGAGCGGAGTCCTACAATGAGCAGTTCTTC.

The chain combines TRBV6-6 with TRBJ1-2; 8 bases agree with TRBD1. The CDR3 totals 14 residues. The V and J ends lost 11 bases and 6 bases, in that order; junction bases with no gene match: 14. The germline CDR1 and CDR2 sequences are MNHNY and SVGAGI (reference sequence). CDR3 amino acids: CAGRTGIDPHGYTF. CDR3 coding DNA: TGTGCCGGTCGGACAGGGATTGACCCTCATGGCTACACCTTC.

The chain employs TRBV5-1 and TRBJ1-4; D is perhaps TRBD1 (6 bases). The V gene lost 4 bases and the J gene lost 0 bases, with 10 bases spanning the gap. The CDR3 is 15 residues long. CDR1 is SGHRS and CDR2 is YFSETQ in the germline V gene. The CDR3 nucleotides are TGCGCCAGCAGCACACAGGGTGCAACTAATGAAAAACTGTTTTTT. Protein product: CASSTQGATNEKLFF.

The gene calls are TRBV6-1 and TRBJ2-7, with D possibly TRBD1 on 6 matching bases. The germline V gene encodes CDR1 MNHNS and CDR2 SASEGT. The CDR3 extends over 13 amino acids. V was trimmed by 5 bases and J by 3 bases, leaving 11 bases between them. CDR3 loop: CASSPRTVYEQYF. As DNA, the CDR3 is TGTGCCAGCAGTCCCCGGACAGTCTACGAGCAGTACTTC.

The chain has TRBV28 and TRBJ1-4; unclear D gene. V was cut by 3 bases and J by 5 bases, with 7 bases left in between. The CDR3 totals 13 residues. Germline lookup yields CDR1 MDHEN and CDR2 SYDVKM. As DNA, the CDR3 is TGTGCCAGCAGTTTCCACAGCAATGAAAAACTGTTTTTT. It yields the protein CASSFHSNEKLFF.

The genes are TRBV7-9 and TRBJ2-2, with D tentatively TRBD2 (6 bases). The CDR3 has 16 amino acids. From germline, CDR1 is SEHNR and CDR2 FQNEAQ (reference sequence). The V and J ends lost 1 base and 4 bases respectively, with 13 bases between them. The CDR3 loop reads CASSLGAEGPTGELFF. DNA for the CDR3: TGTGCCAGCAGCTTAGGGGCGGAGGGGCCCACCGGGGAGCTGTTTTTT.

V and J are TRBV4-1 and TRBJ2-7; 10 positions agree with TRBD2. The CDR3 totals 15 residues. The V and J ends lost 1 base and 3 bases, in that order; junction bases with no gene match: 3. CDR1 and CDR2 (germline): MGHRA, YSYEKL. The CDR3 DNA reads TGCGCCAGCAGCCAAGGGGCTAGCGGGAGCTACGAGCAGTACTTC. Its protein product is CASSQGASGSYEQYF.

The chain is built from TRBV5-1 and TRBJ2-3; 9 bases agree with TRBD2. The V gene end was trimmed by 5 bases and the J gene end by 4 bases; junction bases not matched to a gene: 11. Germline CDR1 reads SGHRS; CDR2 reads YFSETQ. This CDR3 spans 16 amino acids. CDR3 DNA sequence: TGCGCCAGCAGACCTATAGCGGGAGAGGAAGCAGATACGCAGTATTTT. Its translation is CASRPIAGEEADTQYF.

The V gene is TRBV5-1, the J gene TRBJ1-5; D gene uncertain. Germline lookup yields CDR1 SGHRS and CDR2 YFSETQ. The ends were cut back, 0 bases at V and 1 base at J, with 8 bases in the middle. The CDR3 runs 15 residues. The CDR3 spells CASSLGDNSNQPQHF. The CDR3 DNA sequence: TGCGCCAGCAGCTTGGGTGACAACAGCAATCAGCCCCAGCATTTT.

This clone was seen more than once but under ten times. J is TRBJ2-1 and V is TRBV25-1, with 7 bases lining up with TRBD1. The CDR3 is made up of 16 amino acids. Germline V gene lookup returns CDR1 MGHDK and CDR2 SYGVNS. V dropped 4 bases and J dropped 2; count of bases not matched to a gene: 8. CDR3 loop: CASSGGTGVAYNEQFF. For the CDR3, the DNA is TGTGCCAGCAGTGGAGGAACAGGGGTCGCCTACAATGAGCAGTTCTTC.

The gene calls are TRBV5-1 and TRBJ1-1; 8 nucleotides align to TRBD1. The CDR3 is made up of 13 amino acids. Germline CDR1 SGHRS, CDR2 YFSETQ. The trim removed 5 bases at V and 2 bases at J, leaving 2 bases unmatched. The CDR3 nucleotides read TGCGCCAGCAGAACAGGGGGAAACACTGAAGCTTTCTTT. Translating gives CASRTGGNTEAFF.

The chain employs TRBV29-1 and TRBJ2-3; the D gene is possibly TRBD2 (5 bases). V was cut by 0 bases and J by 5 bases, with 9 bases left in between. The CDR3 runs 13 residues. Germline V lookup: CDR1 SQVTM, CDR2 ANQGSEA. CDR3 DNA sequence: TGCAGCGTTGAAGATCAACTAGGAGATACGCAGTATTTT. This gives the protein CSVEDQLGDTQYF.

V is TRBV6-5 and J is TRBJ2-5; tentatively, D is TRBD2 (6 bases). Trimming stripped 0 bases from V and 2 bases from J, with 13 bases between. Germline V gene lookup returns CDR1 MNHEY and CDR2 SVGAGI. This CDR3 comprises 16 residues. DNA of the CDR3: TGTGCCAGCAGTTACTCGATCCTAGCGAGACAAGAGACCCAGTACTTC. Translating it yields CASSYSILARQETQYF.

The rearrangement uses TRBV4-2 and TRBJ2-3; D may be TRBD2 (7 bases). V lost 1 base and J 3 bases, leaving 17 bases between the germline ends. The germline CDR1 and CDR2 sequences are LGHNA and YNFKEQ. The CDR3 is made up of 17 amino acids. This CDR3 reads CASSQGLGGGRTDTQYF. The CDR3 nucleotides read TGTGCCAGCAGCCAAGGTTTAGGGGGAGGGAGGACAGATACGCAGTATTTT.

The gene calls are TRBV19 and TRBJ1-2, with D maybe TRBD1 (6 bases). Germline CDR1 is LNHDA and CDR2 is SQIVND (reference sequence). The ends were cut back, 4 bases at V and 4 bases at J, with 16 bases in the middle. The CDR3 spans 15 residues. CDR3: CASSKTGMGPYGYTF. CDR3 nucleotides: TGTGCCAGTAGTAAGACAGGCATGGGACCCTATGGCTACACCTTC.

This chain connects TRBV19 to TRBJ1-1; D is possibly TRBD1 (6 bases). This CDR3 has 14 residues. V was trimmed by 5 bases and J by 4 bases, leaving 14 bases between them. Germline loops: CDR1 LNHDA, CDR2 SQIVND (reference sequence). The DNA of the CDR3 is TGTGCCAGTAGTGTCATTAGGGGGACCACTGAAGCTTTCTTT. Its protein product is CASSVIRGTTEAFF. The whole variable domain, filled in from reference TRBV19 and TRBJ1-1, reads DGGITQSPKYLFRKEGQNVTLSCEQNLNHDAMYWYRQDPGQGLRLIYYSQIVNDFQKGDIAEGYSVSREKKESFPLTVTSAQKNPTAFYLCASSVIRGTTEAFFGQGTRLTVV.

CDR3 DNA: TGTGCCAGCAGTGAAGGAGGACAGGGGATGCGTGAGACCCAGTACTTC. Translation gives CASSEGGQGMRETQYF. This chain links TRBV6-1 with TRBJ2-5; TRBD1 aligns across 9 bases. This CDR3 region has 16 residues. Germline assignment: CDR1 MNHNS and CDR2 SASEGT. J lost 5 bases, V lost 1 base, and 8 bases had no gene match.

The V call is TRBV7-2, the J call TRBJ2-3, with TRBD2 identical over 9 bases. Germline CDR1 and CDR2: SGHTA and FQGNSA. J gave up 5 bases and V 2 bases, and 5 bases lay outside the gene matches. The CDR3 runs 15 residues. CDR3 nucleotides: TGTGCCAGCAGCTTATTGGCGGGAGGGCGAGATACGCAGTATTTT. This gives the protein CASSLLAGGRDTQYF. The entire variable domain, with the rest obtained from reference TRBV7-2 and TRBJ2-3, is as follows: GAGVSQSPSNKVTEKGKDVELRCDPISGHTALYWYRQSLGQGLEFLIYFQGNSAPDKSGLPSDRFSAERTGGSVSTLTIQRTQQEDSAVYLCASSLLAGGRDTQYFGPGTRLTVL.

The chain combines TRBV10-3 with TRBJ2-7, with D perhaps matching TRBD2 (5 bases). CDR1 is ENHRY and CDR2 is SYGVKD in the germline V gene. The V gene lost 0 bases and the J gene lost 6 bases, with 12 bases spanning the gap. There are 14 residues in the CDR3. CDR3 amino acids: CAISESGLASEQYF. The DNA of the CDR3 is TGTGCCATCAGTGAGTCAGGGCTAGCTTCCGAGCAGTACTTC.

The chain joins TRBV5-4 to TRBJ2-5, with D possibly being TRBD1 (5 bases). The CDR3 loop spans 14 amino acids. V gave up 0 bases and J gave up 0 bases, with 6 bases separating them. Germline-derived CDR1 and CDR2 are SGHNT and YYREEE (reference sequence). CDR3 nucleotides: TGTGCCAGCAGCTTGGGCAGGGACCAAGAGACCCAGTACTTC. Its protein is CASSLGRDQETQYF.

The CDR3 DNA sequence: TGTGCCAGCAGAGGAAGCGGGAAGGATGAGCAGTACTTC. Residues: CASRGSGKDEQYF. The rearrangement links TRBV2 to TRBJ2-7, with TRBD2 matching over 7 bases. V gave up 6 bases and J gave up 7 bases; unmatched junction bases: 9. Per the germline V gene, CDR1 is SNHLY and CDR2 is FYNNEI. CDR3 length: 13 amino acids. Together with reference TRBV2 and TRBJ2-7, the CDR3 gives the full variable domain: EPEVTQTPSHQVTQMGQEVILRCVPISNHLYFYWYRQILGQKVEFLVSFYNNEISEKSEIFDDQFSVERPDGSNFTLKIRSTKLEDSAMYFCASRGSGKDEQYFGPGTRLTVT.